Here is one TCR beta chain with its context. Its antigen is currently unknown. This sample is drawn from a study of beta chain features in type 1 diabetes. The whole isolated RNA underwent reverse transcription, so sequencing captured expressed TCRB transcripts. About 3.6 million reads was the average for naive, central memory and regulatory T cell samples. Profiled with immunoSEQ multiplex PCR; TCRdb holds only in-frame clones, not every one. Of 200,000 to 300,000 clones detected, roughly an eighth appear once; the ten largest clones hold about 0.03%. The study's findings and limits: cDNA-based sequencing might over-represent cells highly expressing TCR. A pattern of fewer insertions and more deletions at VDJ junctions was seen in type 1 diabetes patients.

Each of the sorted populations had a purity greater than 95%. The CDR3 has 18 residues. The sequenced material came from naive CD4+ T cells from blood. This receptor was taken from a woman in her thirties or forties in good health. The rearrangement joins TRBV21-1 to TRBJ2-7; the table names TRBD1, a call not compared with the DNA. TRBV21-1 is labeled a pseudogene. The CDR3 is CASSKIEIGQGASYEQYF. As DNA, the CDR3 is TGTGCCAGCAGCAAAATAGAGATCGGACAGGGTGCCTCCTACGAGCAGTACTTC.